This entry lists 15 T cell receptor beta chains sequenced from one sample in a study of T cell changes during pregnancy in multiple sclerosis. Assay used: immunoSEQ multiplex PCR; TCRdb lists only in-frame clones, some missing. The sample shows some 56,000 clones, about 92% of them seen only once. The sequenced sample was CD4+ T cells from peripheral blood mononuclear cells, obtained after pregnancy. Receptor source: a female donor with multiple sclerosis, enrolled in a pregnancy study.

This sequence joins TRBV5-5 and TRBJ2-1, with 7 bases fitting TRBD1. Germline V CDR1 and CDR2: SGHKS, YYEKEE (reference sequence). The CDR3 runs 15 residues. J lost 4 bases, V lost 0 bases, and 4 bases had no gene match. The CDR3 nucleotides are TGTGCCAGCAGCTTGGTGGGACAGCGTTACAATGAGCAGTTCTTC. The encoded protein is CASSLVGQRYNEQFF.

This chain uses TRBV6-5 with TRBJ1-2, with D perhaps matching TRBD1 (5 bases). Germline-derived CDR1 and CDR2 are MNHEY and SVGAGI. V was pared by 4 bases and J by 4 bases, with 19 bases between. This CDR3 comprises 16 residues. CDR3: CASSLIHTSGSYGYTF. The CDR3 region has the DNA TGTGCCAGCAGTTTAATCCACACCTCAGGGTCCTATGGCTACACCTTC.

The chain joins TRBV10-2 to TRBJ1-1; D remains ambiguous. CDR1 and CDR2 from the germline V gene are WSHSY and SAAADI. V was cut by 8 bases and J by 2 bases, with 12 bases left in between. This CDR3 is built from 13 residues. CDR3 bases: TGCGCCAGCGGGGTGGCGGGTAACACTGAAGCTTTCTTT. Protein sequence: CASGVAGNTEAFF.

The chain has TRBV5-1 and TRBJ2-1, with 10 bases lining up with TRBD2. There are 15 residues in the CDR3. Trimming cost V 2 bases and J 6 bases; bases outside gene matches: 5. Per the germline V gene, CDR1 is SGHRS and CDR2 is YFSETQ. The CDR3 nucleotides are TGCGCCAGCAGCTTACCCAGCGGGGGGGGCAATGAGCAGTTCTTC. Protein: CASSLPSGGGNEQFF.

The rearrangement links TRBV11-1 to TRBJ1-2; no firm D call. The CDR3 covers 15 residues. Between the trimmed V and J ends, which lost 5 bases and 7 bases, there was a span of 20 bases. Germline loops: CDR1 SGHAT, CDR2 FQDESV (reference sequence). CDR3 sequence reads: CASSPDRDQLGGYTF. DNA of the CDR3: TGTGCCAGCAGCCCTGACCGGGATCAACTTGGTGGCTACACCTTC.

The V call is TRBV6-5, the J call TRBJ1-1; D is possibly TRBD1 (5 bases). The CDR3 extends over 14 amino acids. Germline V gives CDR1 MNHEY, CDR2 SVGAGI. The ends were cut back, 6 bases at V and 3 bases at J, with 14 bases in the middle. The CDR3 spells CASRYTTAYTEAFF. The CDR3 bases are TGTGCCAGCAGGTACACGACAGCATACACTGAAGCTTTCTTT.

The J gene is TRBJ1-2, the V gene TRBV7-2; no clear D gene. The CDR3 length is 14 residues. Looked up from germline, CDR1 is SGHTA and CDR2 is FQGNSA. Trimming removed 3 bases from V and 1 base from J, with 9 bases in between. The DNA for the CDR3 is TGTGCCAGCAGCTTTTATACAGATAACTATGGCTACACCTTC. It encodes CASSFYTDNYGYTF.

The genes are TRBV19 and TRBJ2-1; the D gene is possibly TRBD2 (5 bases). The CDR3 runs to 16 residues. Trimming shortened V by 2 bases and J by 1 base, and 12 bases separated the two germline ends. Looked up from germline, CDR1 is LNHDA and CDR2 is SQIVND (reference sequence). CDR3 amino acids: CASSITRGESYNEQFF. Here the CDR3 DNA reads TGTGCCAGTAGTATAACCCGGGGTGAATCCTACAATGAGCAGTTCTTC.

This chain uses TRBV7-9 with TRBJ1-1; D is ambiguous. Germline V gene lookup returns CDR1 SEHNR and CDR2 FQNEAQ (reference sequence). This CDR3 spans 13 amino acids. V lost 4 bases and J 5 bases, leaving 11 bases between the germline ends. CDR3 sequence (DNA): TGTGCCAGCAGCTGGGGAGATCGGACTGAAGCTTTCTTT. Translated: CASSWGDRTEAFF.

The chain couples TRBV5-8 to TRBJ2-1; TRBD1 aligns across 8 bases. The CDR3 runs 15 residues. CDR1 SGHTS and CDR2 YDEGEE come from the germline V gene. V was clipped by 3 bases and J by 8 bases; unmatched bases: 10. The CDR3 coding sequence is TGTGCCAGCAGCTCCCGGGACAGGTTTTTCGATGAGCAGTTCTTC. This gives the protein CASSSRDRFFDEQFF.

V gene TRBV14 combines with J gene TRBJ1-2; D might be TRBD1 (6 bases). This CDR3 has 15 amino acids. V gave up 5 bases and J gave up 8 bases, with 21 bases separating them. From germline, CDR1 is SGHDN and CDR2 FVKESK. The CDR3 loop reads CASSADRSSGEGYTF. The CDR3 nucleotides are TGTGCCAGCAGCGCCGACAGATCTTCAGGGGAGGGCTACACCTTC.

The rearrangement uses TRBV19 and TRBJ2-4, with 7 bases fitting TRBD2. V lost 6 bases, J lost 4 bases, and 9 bases stayed unmatched. CDR1 LNHDA and CDR2 SQIVND come from the germline V gene (reference sequence). The CDR3 covers 15 residues. The CDR3 nucleotides read TGTGCCAGTAGGGGAGATCGGGGAGGGAAAAACATTCAGTACTTC. It yields the protein CASRGDRGGKNIQYF.

The chain couples TRBV4-3 to TRBJ2-7, with TRBD2 identical over 8 bases. Germline CDR1 reads LGHNA; CDR2 reads YSLEER. This CDR3 spans 14 amino acids. J was trimmed by 2 bases and V by 5 bases; bases with no gene match: 5. The CDR3, as DNA: TGCGCCAGCAGCGTGACTAGCGATACCTACGAGCAGTACTTC. Translation: CASSVTSDTYEQYF.

The chain is built from TRBV27 and TRBJ2-1; TRBD2 might be the D (5 bases). In germline, CDR1 is MNHEY, CDR2 SMNVEV (reference sequence). The CDR3 covers 19 residues. V lost 0 bases and J 8 bases, leaving 26 bases between the germline ends. The DNA of the CDR3 is TGTGCCAGCAGTTTATCGCCAGGCTTTCGGCGGGCCTCAGTGTATGAGCAGTTCTTC. Encoded protein: CASSLSPGFRRASVYEQFF.

A remark on this clone: Different DNA sequences within this sample yield the same CDR3. This chain links TRBV6-5 with TRBJ2-7, with 7 bases matching TRBD2. Germline V gene sequence: CDR1 MNHEY, CDR2 SVGAGI. This CDR3 has 12 residues. V dropped 9 bases and J dropped 0; count of bases not matched to a gene: 2. The CDR3, as DNA: TGTGCCAGTACGGGGGGCTCCTACGAGCAGTACTTC. Translated: CASTGGSYEQYF.